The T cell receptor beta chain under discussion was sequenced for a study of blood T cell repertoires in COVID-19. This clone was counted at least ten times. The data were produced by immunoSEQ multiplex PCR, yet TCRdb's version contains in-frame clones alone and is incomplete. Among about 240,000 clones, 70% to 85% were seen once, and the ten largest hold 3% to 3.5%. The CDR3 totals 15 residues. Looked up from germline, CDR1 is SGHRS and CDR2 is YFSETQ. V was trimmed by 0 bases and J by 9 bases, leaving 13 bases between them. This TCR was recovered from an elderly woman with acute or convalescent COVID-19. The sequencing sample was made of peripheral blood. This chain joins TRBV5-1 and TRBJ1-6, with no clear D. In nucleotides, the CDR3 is TGCGCCAGCAGCTTGGCCGGGGTGGGTGGTTCACCCCTCCACTTT. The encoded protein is CASSLAGVGGSPLHF.